This T cell receptor beta chain came from a study of beta chain features in type 1 diabetes. Study-wide results and limits: Within each of all four CD4+ subsets, Type 1 diabetes patients had TCRB CDR3s that were moderately but significantly shorter. Naive, central memory and regulatory TCRB repertoires appeared more similar among patients than healthy donors. Among type 1 diabetes patients, VDJ junctions had fewer insertions and more deletions.

The authors sorted CD4+ naive, central memory, regulatory and stem cell-like memory cells via CD45RO/CCR7/CD25/CD127/CD95/CD27. Per germline, CDR1 MNHNY and CDR2 SVGAGI (reference sequence). With 5 bases clipped from V and 6 bases from J, the junction kept 5 bases outside the gene matches. The CDR3 runs to 15 residues. A few counts support this clone. The antigen remains undetermined. The authors reverse transcribed all of the isolated RNA, so sequencing captured expressed TCRB transcripts. Using immunoSEQ multiplex PCR, the repertoire was profiled, and TCRdb retains in-frame clones only, with some absent. The sample has around 320,000 clones, 11% to 15% seen once.

V and J are TRBV6-6 and TRBJ2-2, with TRBD2 matching 11 bases. The source material was central memory CD4+ T cells from blood. The sequence was obtained from a young man in good health. CDR3 sequence reads: CASSPGLAGPGELFF. The CDR3 DNA is TGTGCCAGCAGTCCCGGACTAGCGGGCCCCGGGGAGCTGTTTTTT.